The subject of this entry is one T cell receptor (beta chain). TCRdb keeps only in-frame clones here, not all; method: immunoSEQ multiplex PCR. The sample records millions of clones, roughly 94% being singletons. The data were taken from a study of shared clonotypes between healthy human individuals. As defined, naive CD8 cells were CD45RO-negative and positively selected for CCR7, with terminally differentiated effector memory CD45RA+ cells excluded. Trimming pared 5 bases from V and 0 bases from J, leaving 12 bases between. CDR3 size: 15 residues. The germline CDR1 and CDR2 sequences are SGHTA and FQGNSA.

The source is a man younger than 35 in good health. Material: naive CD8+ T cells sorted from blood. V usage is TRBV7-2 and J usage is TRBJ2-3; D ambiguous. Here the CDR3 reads CASSLWGGSTDTQYF. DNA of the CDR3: TGTGCCAGCAGCCTCTGGGGTGGAAGCACAGATACGCAGTATTTT.